This T cell receptor beta chain was found in a study of OX40 agonist ivuxolimab in advanced cancers. Looking at the study overall: The patients received agonistic anti-OX40 (CD134) antibody ivuxolimab.

Assay: immunoSEQ multiplex PCR; the TCRdb copy retains only in-frame clones and omits some. The sample holds roughly 54,000 clones, roughly 86% seen once. The length of the CDR3 is 12 residues. Trimming stripped 1 base from V and 0 bases from J, with 0 bases between. The germline V gene encodes CDR1 LNHNV and CDR2 YYDKDF (reference sequence). Sequencing was performed on CD4+ or CD8+ T cells sorted from blood, taken in a trial of the OX40 agonist ivuxolimab. This receptor was obtained from an adult with an advanced solid tumor such as melanoma, head and neck, liver or kidney cancer. The V gene is TRBV15, the J gene TRBJ1-1, with unresolved D. The CDR3 DNA is TGTGCCACCAGCAGAGTGAACACTGAAGCTTTCTTT. Encoded protein: CATSRVNTEAFF.